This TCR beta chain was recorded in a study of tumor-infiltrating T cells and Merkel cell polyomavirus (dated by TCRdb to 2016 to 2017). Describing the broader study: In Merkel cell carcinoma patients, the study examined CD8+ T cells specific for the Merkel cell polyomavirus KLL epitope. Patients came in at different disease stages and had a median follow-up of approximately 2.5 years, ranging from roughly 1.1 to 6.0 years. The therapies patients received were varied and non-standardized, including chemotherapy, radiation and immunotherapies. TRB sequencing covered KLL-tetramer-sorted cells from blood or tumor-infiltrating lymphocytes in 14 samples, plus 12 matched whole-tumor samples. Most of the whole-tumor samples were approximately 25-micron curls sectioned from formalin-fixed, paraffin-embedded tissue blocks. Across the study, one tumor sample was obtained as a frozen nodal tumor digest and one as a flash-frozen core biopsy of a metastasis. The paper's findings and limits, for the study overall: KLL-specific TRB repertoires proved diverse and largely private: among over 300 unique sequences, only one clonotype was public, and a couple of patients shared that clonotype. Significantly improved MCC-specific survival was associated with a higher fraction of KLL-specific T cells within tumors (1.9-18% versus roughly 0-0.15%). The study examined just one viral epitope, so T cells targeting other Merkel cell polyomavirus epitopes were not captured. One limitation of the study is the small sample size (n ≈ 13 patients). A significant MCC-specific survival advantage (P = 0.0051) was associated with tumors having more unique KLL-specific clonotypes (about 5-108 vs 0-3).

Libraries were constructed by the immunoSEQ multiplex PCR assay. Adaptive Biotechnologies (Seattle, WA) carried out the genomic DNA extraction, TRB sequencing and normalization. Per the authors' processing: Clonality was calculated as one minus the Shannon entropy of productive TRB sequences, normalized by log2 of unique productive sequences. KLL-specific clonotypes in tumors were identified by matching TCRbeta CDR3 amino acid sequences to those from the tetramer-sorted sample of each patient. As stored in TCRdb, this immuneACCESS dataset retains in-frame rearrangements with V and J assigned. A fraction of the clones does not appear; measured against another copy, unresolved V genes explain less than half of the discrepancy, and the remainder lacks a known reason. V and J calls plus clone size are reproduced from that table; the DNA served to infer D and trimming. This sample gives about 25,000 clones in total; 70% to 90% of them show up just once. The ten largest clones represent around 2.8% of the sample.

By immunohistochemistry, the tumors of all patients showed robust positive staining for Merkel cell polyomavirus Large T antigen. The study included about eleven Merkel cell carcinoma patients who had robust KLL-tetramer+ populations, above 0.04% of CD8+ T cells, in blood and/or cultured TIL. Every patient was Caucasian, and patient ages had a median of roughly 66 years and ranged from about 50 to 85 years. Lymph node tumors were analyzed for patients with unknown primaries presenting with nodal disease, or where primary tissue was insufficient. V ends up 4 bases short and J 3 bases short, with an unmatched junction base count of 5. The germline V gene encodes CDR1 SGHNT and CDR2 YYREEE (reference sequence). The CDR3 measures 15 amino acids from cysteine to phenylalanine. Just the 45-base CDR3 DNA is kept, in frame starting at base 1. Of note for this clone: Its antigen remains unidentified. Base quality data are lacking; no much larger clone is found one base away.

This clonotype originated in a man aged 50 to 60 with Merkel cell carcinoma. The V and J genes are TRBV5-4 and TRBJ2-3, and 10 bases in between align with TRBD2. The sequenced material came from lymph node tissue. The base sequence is TGTGCCAGCAGCCTGAGCGGGGGGGGGACAGATACGCAGTATTTT. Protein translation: CASSLSGGGTDTQYF.